The 23 T cell receptor beta chains in this list originate from one sample, sequenced in a study of early stage breast cancer tumors (dated by TCRdb to the late 2010s). Library preparation used the immunoSEQ multiplex PCR assay. In its TCRdb copy, this immuneACCESS table keeps in-frame sequences only and misses some clones. Where compared with another copy, unresolved V genes explain less than half of these, and the others have no known cause. This sample comprises around 60,000 clones, more than 60% of them detected only once. The ten largest make up about 3.4% of the sample. The sample taken for sequencing was blood. These TCRs come from a person between 30 and 45 years old with breast cancer.

The chain carries TRBV7-9 and TRBJ2-2; perhaps TRBD2 as D (5 bases). The CDR3 length is 19 residues. Germline-derived CDR1 and CDR2 are SEHNR and FQNEAQ (reference sequence). V gave up 5 bases and J gave up 2 bases, with 24 bases separating them. The CDR3 region is CASSHHLRRLDPNTGELFF. CDR3 DNA: TGTGCCAGCAGCCATCACTTACGGAGGCTAGACCCAAACACCGGGGAGCTGTTTTTT.

CDR3 nucleotide sequence: TGCGCCAGCAGCTTTCGTCCGGGACAGGGAGGGTTGGCTAATGAAAAACTGTTTTTT. It specifies CASSFRPGQGGLANEKLFF. The chain combines TRBV5-1 with TRBJ1-4, with TRBD1 matching 9 bases. The CDR3 is made up of 19 amino acids. CDR1 is SGHRS, CDR2 YFSETQ, per germline. V shed 2 bases and J 3 bases; nucleotides not matched to a gene: 14.

A word on this clone: In the same sample, other DNA sequences code for this CDR3. The rearrangement joins TRBV7-8 to TRBJ2-1; no clear D. CDR1 and CDR2 (germline): SGHVS, FQNEAQ. V gave up 5 bases and J gave up 6 bases, with 5 bases separating them. The CDR3 has 11 residues. CDR3 sequence (DNA): TGTGCCAGCAGCCGGTCCAATGAGCAGTTCTTC. Translating it yields CASSRSNEQFF.

DNA for the CDR3: TGTGCCAGCGGGCCCTGGGACAGGGGACCGGGCGGCTACACCTTC. Amino acids: CASGPWDRGPGGYTF. This chain joins TRBV6-1 and TRBJ1-2; 10 positions agree with TRBD1. Losses at the gene ends were 8 bases for V and 8 bases for J; bases not matched to a gene: 14. The CDR3 runs 15 residues. Germline V gene lookup returns CDR1 MNHNS and CDR2 SASEGT.

The CDR3 bases are TGTGCCAGCAGTGAAAGTGGCAGGGACGGTCAGCCCCAGCATTTT. The encoded protein is CASSESGRDGQPQHF. The chain employs TRBV2 and TRBJ1-5; weak D call: TRBD1 (5 bases). The CDR3 spans 15 residues. V gave up 2 bases and J gave up 6 bases, with 14 bases separating them. Germline V gene data show CDR1 as SNHLY and CDR2 as FYNNEI.

The chain carries TRBV7-6 and TRBJ2-2; the match to TRBD2 covers 9 bases. Trimming took 3 bases from V and 4 from J; bases not matched to a gene: 6. Germline loops: CDR1 SGHVS, CDR2 FNYEAQ. This CDR3 has 16 amino acids. The CDR3 spells CASSFRLAGSTGELFF. CDR3 coding DNA: TGTGCCAGCAGCTTTCGGCTAGCGGGGTCCACCGGGGAGCTGTTTTTT.

The chain couples TRBV5-8 to TRBJ1-2, with D perhaps matching TRBD1 (5 bases). The V gene's germline CDR1 is SGHTS and CDR2 YDEGEE. With 2 bases removed from V and 2 bases from J, the gap between germline ends came to 13 bases. The CDR3 covers 15 residues. CDR3 residues: CASSFREEGNYGYTF. In DNA, the CDR3 is TGTGCCAGCAGCTTCCGGGAAGAGGGGAACTATGGCTACACCTTC.

This clone appeared a few times. This chain connects TRBV14 to TRBJ1-2; D remains unclear. The CDR3 sequence is 13 residues long. Trimming removed 4 bases at V and 4 bases at J, with 10 bases between. The germline gives CDR1 SGHDN, CDR2 FVKESK. The CDR3 bases are TGTGCCAGCAGCCTCGCGGGAACCTATGGCTACACCTTC. Amino acids: CASSLAGTYGYTF.

The V and J genes are TRBV30 and TRBJ1-1; the D is unclear. The germline V gene encodes CDR1 GTSNPN and CDR2 SVGIG (reference sequence). V lost 0 bases and J 4 bases, leaving 12 bases between the germline ends. The CDR3 covers 14 residues. For the CDR3, the DNA is TGTGCCTGGAGTGTTCAACTGGGAGGCACTGAAGCTTTCTTT. Encoded protein: CAWSVQLGGTEAFF. Combining the CDR3 with reference TRBV30 and TRBJ1-1 gives the whole variable domain SQTIHQWPATLVQPVGSPLSLECTVEGTSNPNLYWYRQAAGRGLQLLFYSVGIGQISSEVPQNLSASRPQDRQFILSSKKLLLSDSGFYLCAWSVQLGGTEAFFGQGTRLTVV.

J is TRBJ2-2 and V is TRBV6-1, with 8 nucleotides matching TRBD1. Germline V CDR1 and CDR2: MNHNS, SASEGT. The V segment lost 0 bases and the J segment 3 bases; nucleotides outside the gene matches: 12. This CDR3 has 19 amino acids. The CDR3 DNA is TGTGCCAGCAGTGAAGCGCGACAGGGGAATCGAAGGTACACCGGGGAGCTGTTTTTT. This codes for CASSEARQGNRRYTGELFF.

V and J are TRBV20-1 and TRBJ1-1; tentatively, D is TRBD1 (5 bases). This CDR3 has 11 residues. Germline values: CDR1 DFQATT, CDR2 SNEGSKA (reference sequence). Trimming took 7 bases from V and 4 from J, leaving 10 bases between them. This CDR3 reads CSGRGFTEAFF. The DNA of the CDR3 is TGCAGTGGAAGGGGATTCACTGAAGCTTTCTTT.

The chain links TRBV7-9 to TRBJ2-5, with no clear D. The CDR3 length is 17 residues. Trimming removed 2 bases from V and 5 bases from J, with 21 bases in between. Looked up from germline, CDR1 is SEHNR and CDR2 is FQNEAQ (reference sequence). In DNA, the CDR3 is TGTGCCAGCAGCTTAATCGTGACCCGGGCCACCTGGGAGACCCAGTACTTC. This codes for CASSLIVTRATWETQYF. Based on the CDR3 plus reference TRBV7-9 and TRBJ2-5, the full variable domain is DTGVSQNPRHKITKRGQNVTFRCDPISEHNRLYWYRQTLGQGPEFLTYFQNEAQLEKSRLLSDRFSAERPKGSFSTLEIQRTEQGDSAMYLCASSLIVTRATWETQYFGPGTRLLVL.

The chain links TRBV7-9 to TRBJ1-5; D not certain. Trimming stripped 6 bases from V and 0 bases from J, with 15 bases between. This CDR3 is built from 16 residues. The germline CDR1 and CDR2 sequences are SEHNR and FQNEAQ (reference sequence). In nucleotides, the CDR3 is TGTGCCAGCAGTGACTCTTCGGTCGGTAGCAATCAGCCCCAGCATTTT. Translating gives CASSDSSVGSNQPQHF.

The chain joins TRBV4-1 to TRBJ2-3; D may be TRBD2 (5 bases). CDR1 MGHRA and CDR2 YSYEKL come from the germline V gene. The CDR3 totals 15 residues. Trimming shortened V by 1 base and J by 1 base, and 9 bases separated the two germline ends. The CDR3 reads CASSQGPGGTDTQYF. CDR3 sequence (DNA): TGCGCCAGCAGCCAAGGGCCCGGGGGCACAGATACGCAGTATTTT.

In its sample, this clone was seen once. The rearrangement uses TRBV30 and TRBJ2-1; 15 bases align to TRBD2. This CDR3 contains 15 residues. Germline lookup yields CDR1 GTSNPN and CDR2 SVGIG (reference sequence). J gave up 12 bases and V 2 bases, and 8 bases lay outside the gene matches. CDR3 protein: CAWSPGLAGGFRQFF. The CDR3, as DNA: TGTGCCTGGAGTCCGGGACTAGCGGGAGGTTTTCGGCAGTTCTTC.

Here the CDR3 reads CASSPGGNTGELFF. The CDR3, as DNA: TGTGCCAGCAGCCCCGGGGGGAACACCGGGGAGCTGTTTTTT. The genes are TRBV27 and TRBJ2-2, with a possible D match to TRBD2 (6 bases). V was cut by 6 bases and J by 1 base, with 9 bases left in between. The length of the CDR3 is 14 residues. The germline V gene encodes CDR1 MNHEY and CDR2 SMNVEV (reference sequence).

The chain carries TRBV5-1 and TRBJ2-7, with 7 bases identical to TRBD1. From germline, CDR1 is SGHRS and CDR2 YFSETQ. V trimming: 4 bases; J trimming: 0 bases; junction bases outside the gene matches: 4. The CDR3 length is 14 residues. The CDR3 DNA reads as TGCGCCAGCAGCGCCAGGGGGAGCTCCTACGAGCAGTACTTC. Protein: CASSARGSSYEQYF. The variable domain in full, with the rest retrieved from reference TRBV5-1 and TRBJ2-7, is KAGVTQTPRYLIKTRGQQVTLSCSPISGHRSVSWYQQTPGQGLQFLFEYFSETQRNKGNFPGRFSGRQFSNSRSEMNVSTLELGDSALYLCASSARGSSYEQYFGPGTRLTVT.

The chain carries TRBV9 and TRBJ2-3, with 12 positions matching TRBD2. The CDR3 sequence is 16 residues long. Germline V gene data show CDR1 as SGDLS and CDR2 as YYNGEE. V shed 4 bases, J shed 4 bases, and the junction held 7 bases outside the gene matches. This CDR3 is CASSLRTSGNPDTQYF. The CDR3 DNA reads TGTGCCAGCAGCCTGCGGACTAGCGGGAATCCAGATACGCAGTATTTT.

The sample holds a few counts of this clone. The chain joins TRBV5-1 to TRBJ1-2; D is unresolved. Germline V gene lookup returns CDR1 SGHRS and CDR2 YFSETQ. The length of the CDR3 is 14 residues. V lost 0 bases to trimming and J lost 0 bases, with 6 bases between them. The CDR3 coding sequence is TGCGCCAGCAGCTTGGCCCAGTCTAACTATGGCTACACCTTC. It specifies CASSLAQSNYGYTF.

The chain employs TRBV7-9 and TRBJ2-1; TRBD2 matches at 9 bases. The V segment lost 1 base and the J segment 7 bases; nucleotides outside the gene matches: 11. Germline CDR1 is SEHNR and CDR2 is FQNEAQ (reference sequence). The CDR3 is made up of 17 amino acids. This chain's CDR3 is CASSLGYGGRASNEQFF. The CDR3 nucleotides read TGTGCCAGCAGCTTAGGATACGGCGGGAGGGCCTCGAATGAGCAGTTCTTC.

J is TRBJ1-3 and V is TRBV27; 7 bases agree with TRBD1. Trimming removed 11 bases from V and 6 bases from J; junction bases left unmatched: 34. Germline assignment: CDR1 MNHEY and CDR2 SMNVEV (reference sequence). The CDR3 runs to 21 residues. The CDR3 region is CAGETLTGRVAKGVPENTIYF. CDR3 DNA: TGTGCCGGGGAAACCTTGACAGGGCGCGTCGCTAAGGGAGTCCCCGAAAACACCATATATTTT.

This sequence joins TRBV5-4 and TRBJ1-1, with D unresolved. Germline-derived CDR1 and CDR2 are SGHNT and YYREEE (reference sequence). This CDR3 has 13 residues. The V gene lost 0 bases and the J gene lost 2 bases, with 5 bases spanning the gap. CDR3 sequence: CASSLDPNTEAFF. The DNA of the CDR3 is TGTGCCAGCAGCTTGGACCCCAACACTGAAGCTTTCTTT. Combining the CDR3 with reference TRBV5-4 and TRBJ1-1 gives the whole variable domain ETGVTQSPTHLIKTRGQQVTLRCSSQSGHNTVSWYQQALGQGPQFIFQYYREEENGRGNFPPRFSGLQFPNYSSELNVNALELDDSALYLCASSLDPNTEAFFGQGTRLTVV.

CDR3 residues: CATSRAQGIGHGYTF. The CDR3 DNA sequence: TGTGCCACCAGCAGAGCTCAAGGGATCGGGCATGGCTACACCTTC. The V call is TRBV15, the J call TRBJ1-2; the D is unclear. The CDR3 runs to 15 residues. Germline V gene data show CDR1 as LNHNV and CDR2 as YYDKDF (reference sequence). The V and J ends lost 1 base and 6 bases respectively, with 15 bases between them.